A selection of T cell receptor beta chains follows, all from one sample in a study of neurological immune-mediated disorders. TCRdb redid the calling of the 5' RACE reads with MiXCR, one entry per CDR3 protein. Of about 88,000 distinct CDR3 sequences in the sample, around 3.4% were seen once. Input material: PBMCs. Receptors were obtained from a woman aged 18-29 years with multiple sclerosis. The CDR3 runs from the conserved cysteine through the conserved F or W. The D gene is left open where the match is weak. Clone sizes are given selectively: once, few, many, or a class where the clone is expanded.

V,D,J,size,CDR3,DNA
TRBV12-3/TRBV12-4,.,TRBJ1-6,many,CASSHTGQNSPLHF,TGTGCCAGCAGTCACACCGGACAGAATTCACCCCTCCACTTT
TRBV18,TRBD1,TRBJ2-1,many,CASSPRDRENNEQFF,TGTGCCAGCTCACCAAGAGACAGGGAAAACAATGAGCAGTTCTTC
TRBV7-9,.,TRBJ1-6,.,CASSLVDFGPLHF,TGTGCCAGCAGCTTAGTTGACTTCGGTCCCCTCCACTTT
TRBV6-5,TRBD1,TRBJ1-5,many,CASSFDPQGDQPQHF,TGTGCCAGCAGTTTCGACCCACAGGGGGATCAGCCCCAGCATTTT
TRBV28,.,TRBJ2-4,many,CASSLGRLLAKNIQYF,TGTGCCAGCAGTTTGGGCAGGCTACTAGCCAAAAACATTCAGTACTTC
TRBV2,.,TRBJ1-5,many,CASGPRVNQPQHF,TGTGCCAGTGGACCCAGAGTTAATCAGCCCCAGCATTTT
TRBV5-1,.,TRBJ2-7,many,CASSLLQGDEQYF,TGCGCCAGCAGCTTATTACAGGGAGACGAGCAGTACTTC
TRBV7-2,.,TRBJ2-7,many,CASSFFLSYEQYF,TGTGCCAGCAGCTTCTTTTTATCCTACGAGCAGTACTTC
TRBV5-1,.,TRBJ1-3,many,CASHSGSGNTIYF,TGCGCCAGCCACTCGGGATCTGGAAACACCATATATTTT
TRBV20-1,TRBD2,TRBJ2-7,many,CSAREGGISYEQYF,TGCAGTGCTAGAGAGGGGGGGATCTCCTACGAGCAGTACTTC
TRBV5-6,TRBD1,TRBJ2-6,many,CASSFLTGAAGANVLTF,TGTGCCAGCAGCTTTTTAACAGGGGCGGCCGGGGCCAACGTCCTGACTTTC
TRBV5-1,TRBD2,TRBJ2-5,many,CASSLTASGVQTQYF,TGCGCCAGCAGCTTGACGGCTAGCGGGGTTCAGACCCAGTACTTC
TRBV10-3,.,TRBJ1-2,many,CAISEVEPNGYTF,TGTGCCATCAGTGAGGTGGAGCCCAATGGCTACACCTTC
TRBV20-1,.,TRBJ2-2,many,CSAQRDSRTGELFF,TGCAGTGCTCAACGGGACTCCCGCACCGGGGAGCTGTTTTTT
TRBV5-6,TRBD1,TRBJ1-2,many,CASSLGQGPYGYTF,TGTGCCAGCAGCTTGGGACAGGGACCTTATGGCTACACCTTC
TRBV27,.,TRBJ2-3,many,CASNLSGLPLGADTQYF,TGTGCCAGCAACCTCTCGGGGCTCCCGCTGGGCGCAGATACGCAGTATTTT
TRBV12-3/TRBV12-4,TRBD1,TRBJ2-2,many,CASRRQDRAGELFF,TGTGCCAGCAGACGTCAGGACAGGGCCGGGGAGCTGTTTTTT
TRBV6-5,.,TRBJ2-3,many,CASSYPSSTERPDTQYF,TGTGCCAGCAGTTACCCTAGTTCAACTGAAAGGCCAGATACGCAGTATTTT
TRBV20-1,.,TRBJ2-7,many,CSAVWGRSYEQYF,TGCAGTGCTGTTTGGGGGAGAAGCTACGAGCAGTACTTC
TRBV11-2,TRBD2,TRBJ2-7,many,CASSSISGRSSYEQYF,TGTGCCAGCAGCTCGATTAGCGGGAGGTCTTCCTACGAGCAGTACTTC
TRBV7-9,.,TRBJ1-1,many,CASSFEANTEAFF,TGTGCCAGCAGCTTCGAGGCAAACACTGAAGCTTTCTTT
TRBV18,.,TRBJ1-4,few,CASSPPGHSTNEKLFF,TGTGCCAGCTCACCACCGGGCCATTCGACTAATGAAAAACTGTTTTTT
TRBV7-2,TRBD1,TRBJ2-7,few,CASEGAGYEQYF,TGTGCCAGCGAGGGGGCTGGGTACGAGCAGTACTTC
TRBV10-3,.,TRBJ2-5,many,CAISGPGARQETQYF,TGTGCCATCAGTGGGCCAGGGGCCCGTCAAGAGACCCAGTACTTC
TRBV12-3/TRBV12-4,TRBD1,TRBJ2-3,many,CASSTGQGLTDTQYF,TGTGCCAGCAGTACTGGACAGGGATTAACAGATACGCAGTATTTT
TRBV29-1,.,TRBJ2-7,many,CSVERDYEQYF,TGCAGCGTTGAGCGGGATTACGAGCAGTACTTC
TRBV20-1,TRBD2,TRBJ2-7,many,CSGTSGGSYEQYF,TGCAGTGGTACGAGCGGGGGGTCCTACGAGCAGTACTTC
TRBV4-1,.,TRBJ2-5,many,CASSQAAGQETQYF,TGCGCCAGCAGCCAAGCAGCGGGCCAAGAGACCCAGTACTTC
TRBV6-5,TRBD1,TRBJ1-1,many,CASSYSPGTGEAFF,TGTGCCAGCAGTTACTCGCCCGGGACAGGTGAAGCTTTCTTT